These T cell receptor beta chains were read from a single sample in a study of Ad26.COV2.S vaccination and SARS-CoV-2 variants. Clones were read by immunoSEQ multiplex PCR, and TCRdb kept only the in-frame ones, dropping some. The table shows about 320,000 clones, with 86% occurring only once. This specimen consisted of peripheral blood, obtained in a trial of Ad26.COV2.S vaccine versus placebo. Every receptor here comes from a person aged 18 to 65 who received the Ad26.COV2.S COVID-19 vaccine or a placebo. CDR3s include the opening cysteine and the closing phenylalanine or tryptophan.

TRBJ1-2,TRBV5-5,CASSPPHRVYGYTF
TRBJ2-2,TRBV6-2/TRBV6-3,CASSYAWRGPPGELFF
TRBJ2-5,TRBV14,CASSQDPIETQYF
TRBJ1-2,TRBV6-2/TRBV6-3,CASSPQGVLVYGYTF
TRBJ2-7,TRBV3-1/TRBV3-2,CASSLSGTSQQYF
TRBJ1-1,TRBV12-3/TRBV12-4,CASRRGPNTEAFF
TRBJ2-7,TRBV6-6,CATNDPTGGDEQYF
TRBJ1-2,TRBV9,CASSVADSFYGYTF
TRBJ2-2,TRBV19,CASSPRGSGELFF
TRBJ2-5,TRBV5-1,CASSFDMTVRGQETQYF